The 2 T cell receptor beta chains presented below share a single source sample, sequenced in a study of blood T cell repertoires in COVID-19. TCRdb keeps only in-frame clones here, not all; method: immunoSEQ multiplex PCR. The sample comprises fewer than 120,000 clones, roughly four fifths of which are singletons, and about 15% rests with the top ten. Sequenced sample: peripheral blood. Source of these receptors: a woman between 55 and 75 years old with acute or convalescent COVID-19.

The chain employs TRBV5-1 and TRBJ2-4; weak D call: TRBD1 (6 bases). Germline V gives CDR1 SGHRS, CDR2 YFSETQ. Trimming left V 2 bases short and J 13 bases short, with 13 bases between. The CDR3 is 12 residues long. CDR3 bases: TGCGCCAGCAGCTTACAGGGATGGGTACAGTACTTC. This codes for CASSLQGWVQYF. Drawing the rest from reference TRBV5-1 and TRBJ2-4, the complete variable domain is KAGVTQTPRYLIKTRGQQVTLSCSPISGHRSVSWYQQTPGQGLQFLFEYFSETQRNKGNFPGRFSGRQFSNSRSEMNVSTLELGDSALYLCASSLQGWVQYFGAGTRLSVL.

The genes are TRBV18 and TRBJ2-7; possible D gene TRBD1, 6 bases. Trimming pared 1 base from V and 6 bases from J, leaving 16 bases between. Looked up from germline, CDR1 is KGHSH and CDR2 is LQKENI. The CDR3 sequence is 15 residues long. CDR3 DNA sequence: TGTGCCAGCTCACCACTCGGGGACACCCAGGGCGAGCAGTACTTC. It yields the protein CASSPLGDTQGEQYF. The full variable domain, with the rest looked up from reference TRBV18 and TRBJ2-7, is NAGVMQNPRHLVRRRGQEARLRCSPMKGHSHVYWYRQLPEEGLKFMVYLQKENIIDESGMPKERFSAEFPKEGPSILRIQQVVRGDSAAYFCASSPLGDTQGEQYFGPGTRLTVT.